The text below deals with one T cell receptor (beta chain). Its cognate antigen is unknown. Sequencing used immunoSEQ multiplex PCR; TCRdb keeps in-frame clones, though not all of them. The sample has about 150,000 clones; roughly nine tenths are singletons. This record comes from a study of T cell responses to AZD1222 COVID-19 vaccine. Background on the study: Both about-4-week and about-12-week second-dose recipients were combined. Study-wide results and caveats: Two AZD1222 doses significantly raised spike-specific TCR breadth and depth over controls. Without day 14 samples, only post-peak T cell repertoires were studied. Regions 160-218 and 743-854 held dominance among vaccine-associated CD4 TCRs, which spanned spike.

Germline V gives CDR1 SQVTM, CDR2 ANQGSEA. The V end lost 6 bases, the J end lost 7 bases, and 15 bases lay between the germline ends. This CDR3 contains 12 residues. Source: peripheral blood, taken on day 0 of AZD1222 vaccination. This rearrangement joins TRBV29-1 to TRBJ1-2, with D possibly matching TRBD1 (6 bases). This clonotype was sampled from an adult in good health. CDR3 DNA: TGCAGCGTGGGGGCGTGGGGCGTTGGCTACACCTTC. This encodes CSVGAWGVGYTF.